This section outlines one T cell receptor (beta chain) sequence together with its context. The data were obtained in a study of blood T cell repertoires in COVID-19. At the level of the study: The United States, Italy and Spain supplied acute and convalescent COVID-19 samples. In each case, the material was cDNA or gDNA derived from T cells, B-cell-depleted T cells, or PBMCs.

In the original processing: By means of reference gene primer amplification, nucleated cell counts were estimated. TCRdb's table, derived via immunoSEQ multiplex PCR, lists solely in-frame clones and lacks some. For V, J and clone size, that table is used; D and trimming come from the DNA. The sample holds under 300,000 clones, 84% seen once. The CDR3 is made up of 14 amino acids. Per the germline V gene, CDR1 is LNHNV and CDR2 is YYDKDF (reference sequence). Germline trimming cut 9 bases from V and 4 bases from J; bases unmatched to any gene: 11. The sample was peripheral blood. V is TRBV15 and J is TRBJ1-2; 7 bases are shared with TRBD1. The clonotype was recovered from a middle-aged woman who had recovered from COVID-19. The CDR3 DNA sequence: TGTGCCACAAAACCTGGACAGGCTGGCTATGGCTACACCTTC. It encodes CATKPGQAGYGYTF.